This TCR beta chain was sequenced for a study of human thymus T cells. Findings of the study overall: Thymic as well as blood repertoires seemed to favor certain V and J genes unevenly. Related studies noted strongly shared thymic repertoires across unrelated people.

The assay was immunoSEQ multiplex PCR, and TCRdb's table has in-frame clones only and misses some. Counted here are some 130,000 clones, just under 95% occurring once; the ten biggest clones make up around 0.022%. In the case of this clone: The antigen is not known.

Resections obtained during corrective heart surgery supplied the thymus tissue. The donor group consisted of healthy Finnish infants who were having corrective surgery for congenital heart defects. Germline loops: CDR1 MGHRA, CDR2 YSYEKL. Germline trimming cut 0 bases from V and 7 bases from J; bases unmatched to any gene: 18. The CDR3 is 20 amino acids. The chain links TRBV4-1 to TRBJ2-3; 11 bases align to TRBD1. The sequenced sample consisted of thymus tissue. This clonotype originated in a boy under two years old with a congenital heart defect but otherwise immunologically healthy. CDR3 sequence: CASSQEGKGAKGTGGNTQYF. The CDR3 DNA reads as TGCGCCAGCAGCCAAGAAGGAAAAGGCGCCAAAGGGACAGGGGGGAATACGCAGTATTTT.